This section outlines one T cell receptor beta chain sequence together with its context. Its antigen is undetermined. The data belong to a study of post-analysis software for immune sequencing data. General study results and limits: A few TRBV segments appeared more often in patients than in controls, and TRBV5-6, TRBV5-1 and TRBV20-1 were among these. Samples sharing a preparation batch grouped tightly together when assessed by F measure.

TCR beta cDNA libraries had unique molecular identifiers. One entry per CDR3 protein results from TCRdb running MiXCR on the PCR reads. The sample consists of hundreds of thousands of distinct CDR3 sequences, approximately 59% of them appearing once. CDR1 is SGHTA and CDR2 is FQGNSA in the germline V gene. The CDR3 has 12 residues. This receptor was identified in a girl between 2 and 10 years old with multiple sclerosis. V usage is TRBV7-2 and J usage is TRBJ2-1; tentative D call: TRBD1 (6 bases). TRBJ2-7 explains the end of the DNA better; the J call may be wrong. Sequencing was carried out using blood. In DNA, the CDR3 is TGTGCCAGCAGCTTCAGGGGCCAGGAGCAGTACTTC. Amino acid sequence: CASSFRGQEQYF.